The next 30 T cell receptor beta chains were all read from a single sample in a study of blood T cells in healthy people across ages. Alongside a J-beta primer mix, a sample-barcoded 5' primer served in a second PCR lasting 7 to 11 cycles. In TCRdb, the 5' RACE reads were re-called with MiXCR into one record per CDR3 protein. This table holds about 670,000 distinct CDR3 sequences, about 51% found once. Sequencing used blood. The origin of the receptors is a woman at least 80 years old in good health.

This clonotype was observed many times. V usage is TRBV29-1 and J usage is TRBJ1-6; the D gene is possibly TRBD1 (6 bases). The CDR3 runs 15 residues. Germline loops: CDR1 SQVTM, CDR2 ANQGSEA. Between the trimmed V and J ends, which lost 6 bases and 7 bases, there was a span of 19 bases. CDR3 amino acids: CSVAHGTSRNSPLHF. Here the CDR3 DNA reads TGCAGCGTGGCCCACGGGACATCACGGAATTCACCCCTCCACTTT.

Here the CDR3 DNA reads TGCGCCAGCAGCTTGGGAGGGGCCGGGTCTTCGGGCAACATTCAGTACTTC. As protein: CASSLGGAGSSGNIQYF. V is TRBV5-1 and J is TRBJ2-4; D may be TRBD1 or TRBD2 (5 bases each). V was clipped by 0 bases and J by 7 bases, with 20 bases between them. CDR1 is SGHRS, CDR2 YFSETQ, per germline. The CDR3 contains 17 residues.

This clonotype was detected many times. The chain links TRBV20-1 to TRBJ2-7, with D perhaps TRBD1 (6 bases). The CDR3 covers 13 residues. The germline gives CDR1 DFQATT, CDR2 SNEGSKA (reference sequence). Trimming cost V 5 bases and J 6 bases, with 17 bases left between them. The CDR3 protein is CSARLTGSSEQYF. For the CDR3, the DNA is TGCAGTGCTCGATTAACAGGGAGTTCCGAGCAGTACTTC.

CDR3 protein: CATGLAGPTDTQYF. The CDR3 nucleotides are TGTGCCACCGGACTAGCGGGACCCACAGATACGCAGTATTTT. This sequence joins TRBV10-3 and TRBJ2-3; TRBD2 aligns across 12 bases. The CDR3 is 14 residues long. J lost 2 bases, V lost 10 bases, and 4 bases had no gene match. CDR1 is ENHRY, CDR2 SYGVKD, per germline.

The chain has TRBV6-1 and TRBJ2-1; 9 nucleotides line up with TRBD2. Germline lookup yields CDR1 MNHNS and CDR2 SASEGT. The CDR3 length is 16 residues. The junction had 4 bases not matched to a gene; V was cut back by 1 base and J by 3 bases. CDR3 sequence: CASSEVGTSLYNEQFF. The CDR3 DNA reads TGTGCCAGCAGTGAAGTGGGGACTAGCCTCTACAATGAGCAGTTCTTC.

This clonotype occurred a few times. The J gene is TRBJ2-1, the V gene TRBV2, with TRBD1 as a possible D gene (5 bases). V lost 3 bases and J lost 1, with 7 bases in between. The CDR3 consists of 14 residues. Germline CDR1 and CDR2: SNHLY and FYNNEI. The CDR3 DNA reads TGTGCCAGCAGTGACCAGGGATCCTACAATGAGCAGTTCTTC. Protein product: CASSDQGSYNEQFF.

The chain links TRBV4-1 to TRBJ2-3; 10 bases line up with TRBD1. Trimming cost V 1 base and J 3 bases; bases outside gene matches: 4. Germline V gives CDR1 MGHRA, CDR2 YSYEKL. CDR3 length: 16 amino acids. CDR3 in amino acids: CASSQAGTGVTDTQYF. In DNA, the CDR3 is TGCGCCAGCAGCCAAGCCGGGACAGGGGTGACAGATACGCAGTATTTT.

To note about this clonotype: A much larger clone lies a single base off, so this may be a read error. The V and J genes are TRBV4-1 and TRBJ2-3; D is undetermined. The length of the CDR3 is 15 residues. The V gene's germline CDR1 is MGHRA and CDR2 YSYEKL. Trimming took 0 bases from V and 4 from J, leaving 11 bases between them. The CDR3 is CASSQDRCRADTQYF. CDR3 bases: TGCGCCAGCAGCCAAGATCGGTGCCGCGCAGATACGCAGTATTTT.

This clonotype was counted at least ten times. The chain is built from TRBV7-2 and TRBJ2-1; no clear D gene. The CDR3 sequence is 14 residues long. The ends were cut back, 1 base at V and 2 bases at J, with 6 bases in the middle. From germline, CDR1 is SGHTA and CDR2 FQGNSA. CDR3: CASSLELTYNEQFF. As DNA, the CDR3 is TGTGCCAGCAGCTTAGAACTGACCTACAATGAGCAGTTCTTC.

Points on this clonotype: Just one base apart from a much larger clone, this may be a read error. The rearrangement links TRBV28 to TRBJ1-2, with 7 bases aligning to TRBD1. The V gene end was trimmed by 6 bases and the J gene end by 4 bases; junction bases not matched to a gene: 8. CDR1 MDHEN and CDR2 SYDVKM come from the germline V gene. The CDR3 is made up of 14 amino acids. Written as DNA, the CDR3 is TGTGCCAGCAGCCCCCAGGGACAGCTCTATGGCTACACCTTC. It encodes CASSPQGQLYGYTF.

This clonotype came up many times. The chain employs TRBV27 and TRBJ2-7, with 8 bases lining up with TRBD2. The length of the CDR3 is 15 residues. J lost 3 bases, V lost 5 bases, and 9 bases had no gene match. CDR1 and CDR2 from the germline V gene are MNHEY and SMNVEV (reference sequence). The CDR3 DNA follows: TGTGCCAGCAGTCGTACAGCGGGAGCGGGCTACGAGCAGTACTTC. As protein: CASSRTAGAGYEQYF.

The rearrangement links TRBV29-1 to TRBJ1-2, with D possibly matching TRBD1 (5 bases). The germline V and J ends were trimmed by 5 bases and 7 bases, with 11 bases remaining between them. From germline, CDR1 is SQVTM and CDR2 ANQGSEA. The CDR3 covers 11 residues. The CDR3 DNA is TGCAGCGTTATGGCAGGGTTTGGCTACACCTTC. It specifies CSVMAGFGYTF.

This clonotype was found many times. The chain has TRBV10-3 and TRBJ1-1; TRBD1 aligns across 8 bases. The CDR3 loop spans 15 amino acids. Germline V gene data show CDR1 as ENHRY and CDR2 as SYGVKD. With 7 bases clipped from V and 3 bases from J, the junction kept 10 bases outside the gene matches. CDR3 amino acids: CAITPTGEVDTEAFF. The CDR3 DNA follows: TGTGCCATCACCCCGACAGGGGAGGTAGACACTGAAGCTTTCTTT.

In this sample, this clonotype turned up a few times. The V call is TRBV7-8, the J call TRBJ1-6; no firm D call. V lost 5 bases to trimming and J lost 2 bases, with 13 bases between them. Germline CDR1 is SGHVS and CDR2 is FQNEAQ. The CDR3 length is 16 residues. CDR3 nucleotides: TGTGCCAGCAGCCACGACCGAGACGCCTATAATTCACCCCTCCACTTT. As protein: CASSHDRDAYNSPLHF.

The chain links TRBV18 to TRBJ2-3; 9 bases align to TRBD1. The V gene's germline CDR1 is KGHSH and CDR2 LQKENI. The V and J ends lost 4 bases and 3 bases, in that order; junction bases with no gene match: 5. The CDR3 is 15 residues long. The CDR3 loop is CASSRVGQGTDTQYF. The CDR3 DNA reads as TGTGCCAGCTCACGGGTAGGACAGGGGACAGATACGCAGTATTTT.

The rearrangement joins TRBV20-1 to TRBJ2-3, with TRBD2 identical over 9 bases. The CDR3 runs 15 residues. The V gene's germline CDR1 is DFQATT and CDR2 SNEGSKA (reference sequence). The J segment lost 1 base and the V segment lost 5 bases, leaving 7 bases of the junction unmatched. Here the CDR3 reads CSARSGSEGTDTQYF. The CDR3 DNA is TGCAGTGCTCGTAGCGGGAGCGAGGGCACAGATACGCAGTATTTT.

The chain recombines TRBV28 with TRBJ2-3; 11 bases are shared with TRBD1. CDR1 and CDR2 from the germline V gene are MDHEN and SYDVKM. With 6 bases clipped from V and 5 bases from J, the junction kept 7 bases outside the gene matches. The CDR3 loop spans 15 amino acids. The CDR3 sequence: CASRLDRGPIDTQYF. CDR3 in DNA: TGTGCCAGCAGGCTGGACAGGGGGCCCATAGATACGCAGTATTTT.

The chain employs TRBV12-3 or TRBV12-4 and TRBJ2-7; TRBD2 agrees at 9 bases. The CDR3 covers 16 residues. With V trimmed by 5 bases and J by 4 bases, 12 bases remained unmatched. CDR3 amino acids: CASSTVERGAPYEQYF. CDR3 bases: TGTGCCAGCAGTACAGTCGAGCGGGGGGCACCATACGAGCAGTACTTC.

This CDR3 reads CASSQDSGGRGYTF. The CDR3 DNA is TGTGCCAGCAGCCAAGATTCGGGGGGGCGCGGCTACACCTTC. The rearrangement uses TRBV3-1 and TRBJ1-2, with D maybe TRBD1 (6 bases). Per the germline V gene, CDR1 is LGHDT and CDR2 is YNNKEL (reference sequence). The CDR3 consists of 14 residues. With 0 bases removed from V and 8 bases from J, the gap between germline ends came to 13 bases. Complete variable domain (other parts from reference TRBV3-1 and TRBJ1-2): DTAVSQTPKYLVTQMGNDKSIKCEQNLGHDTMYWYKQDSKKFLKIMFSYNNKELIINETVPNRFSPKSPDKAHLNLHINSLELGDSAVYFCASSQDSGGRGYTFGSGTRLTVV.

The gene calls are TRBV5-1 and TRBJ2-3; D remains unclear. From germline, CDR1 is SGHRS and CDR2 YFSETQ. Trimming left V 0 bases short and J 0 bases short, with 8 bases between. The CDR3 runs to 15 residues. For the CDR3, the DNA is TGCGCCAGCAGCTTGGCCTACGTTAGCACAGATACGCAGTATTTT. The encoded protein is CASSLAYVSTDTQYF.

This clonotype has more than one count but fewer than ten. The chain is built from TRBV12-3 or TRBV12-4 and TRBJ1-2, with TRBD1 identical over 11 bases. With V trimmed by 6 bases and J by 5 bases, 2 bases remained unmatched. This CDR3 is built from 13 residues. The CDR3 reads CASRGTGGYGYTF. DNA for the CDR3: TGTGCCAGCAGGGGGACAGGGGGATATGGCTACACCTTC.

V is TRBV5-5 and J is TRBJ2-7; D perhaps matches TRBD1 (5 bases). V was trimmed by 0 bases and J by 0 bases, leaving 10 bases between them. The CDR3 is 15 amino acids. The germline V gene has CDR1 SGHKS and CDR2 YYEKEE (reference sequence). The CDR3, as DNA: TGTGCCAGCAGCTTGGGAGCAGACAGCTCCTACGAGCAGTACTTC. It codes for CASSLGADSSYEQYF.

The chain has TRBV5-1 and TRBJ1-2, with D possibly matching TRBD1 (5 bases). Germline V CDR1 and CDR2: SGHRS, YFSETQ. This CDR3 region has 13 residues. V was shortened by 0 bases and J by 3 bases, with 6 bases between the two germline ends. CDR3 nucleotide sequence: TGCGCCAGCAGCTTGGGGGACGACTATGGCTACACCTTC. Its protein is CASSLGDDYGYTF. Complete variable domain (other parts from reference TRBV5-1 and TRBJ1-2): KAGVTQTPRYLIKTRGQQVTLSCSPISGHRSVSWYQQTPGQGLQFLFEYFSETQRNKGNFPGRFSGRQFSNSRSEMNVSTLELGDSALYLCASSLGDDYGYTFGSGTRLTVV.

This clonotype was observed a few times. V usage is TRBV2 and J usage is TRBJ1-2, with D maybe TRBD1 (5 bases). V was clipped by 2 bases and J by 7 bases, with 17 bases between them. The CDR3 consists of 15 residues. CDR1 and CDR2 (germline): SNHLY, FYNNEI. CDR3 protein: CASSERGWDRSGYTF. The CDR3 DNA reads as TGTGCCAGCAGTGAAAGAGGTTGGGACCGGAGTGGCTACACCTTC. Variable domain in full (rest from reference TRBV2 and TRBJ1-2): EPEVTQTPSHQVTQMGQEVILRCVPISNHLYFYWYRQILGQKVEFLVSFYNNEISEKSEIFDDQFSVERPDGSNFTLKIRSTKLEDSAMYFCASSERGWDRSGYTFGSGTRLTVV.

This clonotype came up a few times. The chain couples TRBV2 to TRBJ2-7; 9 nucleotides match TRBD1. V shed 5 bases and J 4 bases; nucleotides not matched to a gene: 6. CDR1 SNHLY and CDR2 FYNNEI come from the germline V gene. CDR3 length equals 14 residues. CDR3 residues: CASSPTGGRYEQYF. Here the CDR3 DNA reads TGTGCCAGCAGTCCTACAGGGGGCCGATACGAGCAGTACTTC.

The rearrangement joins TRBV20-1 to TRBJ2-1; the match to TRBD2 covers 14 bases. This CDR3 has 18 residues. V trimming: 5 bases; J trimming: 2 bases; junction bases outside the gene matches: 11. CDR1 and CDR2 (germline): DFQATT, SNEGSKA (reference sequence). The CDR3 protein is CSALKGLAGGSTYNEQFF. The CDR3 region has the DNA TGCAGTGCTCTGAAAGGACTAGCGGGAGGCTCGACCTACAATGAGCAGTTCTTC.

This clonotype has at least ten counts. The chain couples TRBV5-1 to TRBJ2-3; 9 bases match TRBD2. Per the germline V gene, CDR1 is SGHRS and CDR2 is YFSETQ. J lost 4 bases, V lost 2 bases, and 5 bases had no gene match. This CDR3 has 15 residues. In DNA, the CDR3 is TGCGCCAGCAGCTTAAGTAGCGGGAGTTCAGATACGCAGTATTTT. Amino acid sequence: CASSLSSGSSDTQYF.

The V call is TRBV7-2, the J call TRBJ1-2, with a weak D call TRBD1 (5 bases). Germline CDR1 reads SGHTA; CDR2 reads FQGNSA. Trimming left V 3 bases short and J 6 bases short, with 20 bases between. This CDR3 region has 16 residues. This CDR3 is CASSFSQVRGGDGYTF. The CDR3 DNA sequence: TGTGCCAGCAGCTTCTCTCAAGTAAGGGGAGGGGATGGCTACACCTTC.

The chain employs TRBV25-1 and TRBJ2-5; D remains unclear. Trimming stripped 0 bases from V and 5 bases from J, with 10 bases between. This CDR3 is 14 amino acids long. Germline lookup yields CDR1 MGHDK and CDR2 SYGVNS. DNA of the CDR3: TGTGCCAGCAGTGAATATAAAGGGCCCGAGACCCAGTACTTC. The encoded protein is CASSEYKGPETQYF.

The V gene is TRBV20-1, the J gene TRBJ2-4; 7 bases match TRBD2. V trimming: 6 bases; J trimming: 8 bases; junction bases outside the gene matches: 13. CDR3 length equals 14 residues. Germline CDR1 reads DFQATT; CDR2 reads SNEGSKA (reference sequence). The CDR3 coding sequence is TGCAGTGCCTTCTCCCCCGGCGGGAGTGACATTCAGTACTTC. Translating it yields CSAFSPGGSDIQYF.